This TCR beta chain was recovered during a study of OX40 agonist ivuxolimab in advanced cancers. Notes on the study in general: Relative to CD4+, CD8+ T cells held more expanded clones on average.

On this clone itself: Its cognate antigen is unknown.

Sequencing was performed with immunoSEQ multiplex PCR; in TCRdb, only in-frame clones are kept and a portion is missing. Of just over 90,000 clones in the sample, roughly nine tenths were seen once. The receptor's source is an adult with an advanced solid tumor such as melanoma, head and neck, liver or kidney cancer. The input for sequencing was CD4+ or CD8+ T cells sorted from blood, taken in a trial of the OX40 agonist ivuxolimab.

CDR3 DNA sequence: TGTGCCAGCAGCGAGACAGTCAACTATGGCTACACCTTC. Its protein is CASSETVNYGYTF. The chain carries TRBV9 and TRBJ1-2, with a possible D match to TRBD1 (5 bases). Germline V gives CDR1 SGDLS, CDR2 YYNGEE. CDR3 length equals 13 residues. With 3 bases removed from V and 2 bases from J, the gap between germline ends came to 8 bases.